This TCR beta chain was sequenced in a study of T cells after yellow fever vaccination. V shed 5 bases and J shed 6 bases, with 7 bases lying between them. Germline assignment: CDR1 SGHTA and CDR2 FQGNSA. CDR3 length equals 12 residues. TCRdb re-called the 5' RACE reads with MiXCR, one entry per CDR3 protein. The sample lists approximately 120,000 distinct CDR3 sequences, 12% to 15% occurring once. The sequences come from CD8+ T cells sorted from PBMCs, collected 5 days after the yellow fever booster vaccination. The gene calls are TRBV7-2 and TRBJ2-2, with D unclear. This clonotype was obtained from a man aged 18 to 29 who received the YFV17D yellow fever vaccine. CDR3 sequence reads: CASSPPPGELFF. CDR3 nucleotide sequence: TGTGCCAGCAGCCCCCCTCCCGGGGAGCTGTTTTTT.